These 3 T cell receptor beta chains came from one sample sequenced in a study of cytomegalovirus exposure and HLA in healthy donors. Primers for the PCR totalled 60 Vbeta and 13 Jbeta. TCRdb's copy holds only in-frame clones and misses some; the assay was immunoSEQ multiplex PCR. The sample yields around 180,000 clones, roughly 84% seen once. Source material: PBMCs. These receptors all stem from a girl aged 2-9 years in good health and CMV-seropositive.

CDR3 amino acids: CASSYSIPGYEQYF. The CDR3 DNA reads as TGTGCCAGCAGTTACTCGATACCGGGTTACGAGCAGTACTTC. The V call is TRBV6-5, the J call TRBJ2-7; D gene ambiguous. The CDR3 totals 14 residues. CDR1 and CDR2 (germline): MNHEY, SVGAGI. Trimming took off 0 bases at V and 4 bases at J, with 10 bases between the two ends.

The chain employs TRBV6-5 and TRBJ2-5; a possible D gene is TRBD2 (5 bases). Per the germline V gene, CDR1 is MNHEY and CDR2 is SVGAGI. This CDR3 is 15 amino acids long. V was shortened by 5 bases and J by 7 bases, with 20 bases between the two germline ends. The CDR3 nucleotides are TGTGCCAGCAGTCCCCCGAGGAGGCCCGACGGGACCCAGTACTTC. Its translation is CASSPPRRPDGTQYF.

J is TRBJ2-2 and V is TRBV10-1, with 7 nucleotides matching TRBD1. V gave up 8 bases and J gave up 5 bases; unmatched junction bases: 8. The CDR3 is 14 amino acids. CDR1 is WNHNN and CDR2 is SYGVQD in the germline V gene (reference sequence). The CDR3 spells CASGRDSLTGELFF. The CDR3 nucleotides are TGCGCCAGCGGCCGGGACAGTTTAACCGGGGAGCTGTTTTTT.